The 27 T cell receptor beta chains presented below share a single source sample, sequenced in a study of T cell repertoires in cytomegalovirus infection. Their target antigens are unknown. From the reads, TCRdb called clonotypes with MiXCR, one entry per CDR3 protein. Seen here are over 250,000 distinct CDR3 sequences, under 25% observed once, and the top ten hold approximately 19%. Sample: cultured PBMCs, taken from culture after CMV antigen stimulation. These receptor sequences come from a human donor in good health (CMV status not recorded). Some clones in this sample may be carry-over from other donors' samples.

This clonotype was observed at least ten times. This CDR3 is CASSFAGSETQYF. The CDR3 nucleotides read TGTGCCAGCAGCTTCGCGGGGTCGGAGACCCAGTACTTC. The V call is TRBV7-2, the J call TRBJ2-5, with a possible D match to TRBD2 (6 bases). V was cut by 3 bases and J by 5 bases, with 10 bases left in between. There are 13 residues in the CDR3. Germline loops: CDR1 SGHTA, CDR2 FQGNSA.

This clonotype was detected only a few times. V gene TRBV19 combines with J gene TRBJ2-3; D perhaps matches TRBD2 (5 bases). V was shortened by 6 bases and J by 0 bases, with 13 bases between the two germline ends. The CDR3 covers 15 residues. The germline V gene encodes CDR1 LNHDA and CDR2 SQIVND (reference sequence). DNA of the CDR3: TGTGCCAGTAGCCCCGGGGTAAGGAGCACAGATACGCAGTATTTT. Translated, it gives CASSPGVRSTDTQYF.

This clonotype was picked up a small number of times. The DNA for the CDR3 is TGTGCCAGCAGTGAATGGGGGCAGGGCTATGGCTACACCTTC. This gives the protein CASSEWGQGYGYTF. This chain uses TRBV25-1 with TRBJ1-2, with D perhaps TRBD1 (6 bases). The germline V gene encodes CDR1 MGHDK and CDR2 SYGVNS. Trimming cost V 1 base and J 4 bases, with 10 bases left between them. The CDR3 extends over 14 amino acids.

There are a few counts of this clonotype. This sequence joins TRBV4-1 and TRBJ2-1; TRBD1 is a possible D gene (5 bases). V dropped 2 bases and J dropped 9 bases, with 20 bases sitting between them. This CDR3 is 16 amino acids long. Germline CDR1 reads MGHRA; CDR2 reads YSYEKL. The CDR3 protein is CASSQTGTLGTIEQFF. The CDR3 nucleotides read TGCGCCAGCAGCCAAACAGGAACCCTCGGTACAATTGAGCAGTTCTTC.

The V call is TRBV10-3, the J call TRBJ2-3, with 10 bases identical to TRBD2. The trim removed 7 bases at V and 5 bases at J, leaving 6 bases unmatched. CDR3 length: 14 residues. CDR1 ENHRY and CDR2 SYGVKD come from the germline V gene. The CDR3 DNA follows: TGTGCCATCAATCCTAGCGGGAGCGGAGATACGCAGTATTTT. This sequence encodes CAINPSGSGDTQYF.

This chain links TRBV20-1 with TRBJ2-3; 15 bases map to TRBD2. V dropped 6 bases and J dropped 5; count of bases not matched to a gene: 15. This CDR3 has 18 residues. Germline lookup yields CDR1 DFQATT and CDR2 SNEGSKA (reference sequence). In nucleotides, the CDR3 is TGCAGTGCCCCGACCGGACTAGCGGGAGGGCGGGGGAAAGATACGCAGTATTTT. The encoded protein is CSAPTGLAGGRGKDTQYF.

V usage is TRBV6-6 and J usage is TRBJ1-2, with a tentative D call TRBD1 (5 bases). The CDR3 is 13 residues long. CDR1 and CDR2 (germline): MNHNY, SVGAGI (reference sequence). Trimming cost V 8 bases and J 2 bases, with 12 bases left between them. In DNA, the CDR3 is TGTGCCAGCGGAGGGGACGGAAACTATGGCTACACCTTC. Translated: CASGGDGNYGYTF.

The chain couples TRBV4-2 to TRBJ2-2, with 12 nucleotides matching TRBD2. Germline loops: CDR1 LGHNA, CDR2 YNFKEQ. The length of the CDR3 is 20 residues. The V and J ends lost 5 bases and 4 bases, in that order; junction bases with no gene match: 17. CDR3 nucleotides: TGTGCCAGCAGCGATGACCCCCCCCTGACTAGCGGGAGATCCACCGGGGAGCTGTTTTTT. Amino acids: CASSDDPPLTSGRSTGELFF.

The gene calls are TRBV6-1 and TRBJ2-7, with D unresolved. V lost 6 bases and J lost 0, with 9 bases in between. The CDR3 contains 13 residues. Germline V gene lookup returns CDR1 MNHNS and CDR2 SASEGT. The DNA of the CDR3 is TGTGCCAGCAGCCCGTCTATCTCCTACGAGCAGTACGTC. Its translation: CASSPSISYEQYV.

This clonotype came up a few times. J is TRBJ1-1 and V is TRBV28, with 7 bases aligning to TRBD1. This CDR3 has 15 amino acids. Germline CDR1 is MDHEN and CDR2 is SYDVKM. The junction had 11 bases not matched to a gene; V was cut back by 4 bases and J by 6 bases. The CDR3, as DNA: TGTGCCAGCAGTTCCCCTGGACAGGTTGGGGCTGAAGCTTTCTTT. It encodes CASSSPGQVGAEAFF.

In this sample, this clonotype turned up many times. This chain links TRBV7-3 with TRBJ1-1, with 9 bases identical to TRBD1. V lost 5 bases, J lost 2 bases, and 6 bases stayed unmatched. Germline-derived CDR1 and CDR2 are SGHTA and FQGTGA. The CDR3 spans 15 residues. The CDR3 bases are TGTGCCAGCAGCCCGGGACAGGGAATTAACACTGAAGCTTTCTTT. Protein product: CASSPGQGINTEAFF.

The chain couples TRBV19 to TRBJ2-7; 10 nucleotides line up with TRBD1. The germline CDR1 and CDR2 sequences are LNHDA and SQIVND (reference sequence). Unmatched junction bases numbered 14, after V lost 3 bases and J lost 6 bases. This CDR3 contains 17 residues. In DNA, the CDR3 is TGTGCCAGTAGTATGAGCCTTCCCGGACAGGGGGATAGCGAGCAGTACTTC. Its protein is CASSMSLPGQGDSEQYF. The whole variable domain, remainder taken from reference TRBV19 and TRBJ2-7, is DGGITQSPKYLFRKEGQNVTLSCEQNLNHDAMYWYRQDPGQGLRLIYYSQIVNDFQKGDIAEGYSVSREKKESFPLTVTSAQKNPTAFYLCASSMSLPGQGDSEQYFGPGTRLTVT.

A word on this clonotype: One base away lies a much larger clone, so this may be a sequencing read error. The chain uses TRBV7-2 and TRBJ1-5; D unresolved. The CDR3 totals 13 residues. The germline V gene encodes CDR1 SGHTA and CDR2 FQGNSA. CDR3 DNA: TGTGCCAACAGCTTCGCCAGAGATCAGCCCCAGCATTTT. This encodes CANSFARDQPQHF. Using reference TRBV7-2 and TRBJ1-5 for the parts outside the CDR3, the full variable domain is GAGVSQSPSNKVTEKGKDVELRCDPISGHTALYWYRQSLGQGLEFLIYFQGNSAPDKSGLPSDRFSAERTGGSVSTLTIQRTQQEDSAVYLCANSFARDQPQHFGDGTRLSIL.

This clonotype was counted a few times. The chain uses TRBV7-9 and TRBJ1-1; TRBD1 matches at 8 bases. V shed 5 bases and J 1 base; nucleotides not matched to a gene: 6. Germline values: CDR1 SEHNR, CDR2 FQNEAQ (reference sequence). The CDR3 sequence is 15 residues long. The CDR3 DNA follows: TGTGCCAGCAGCGTCCGACAGGGGAGGAACACTGAAGCTTTCTTT. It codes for CASSVRQGRNTEAFF. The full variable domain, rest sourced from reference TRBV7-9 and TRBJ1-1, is DTGVSQNPRHKITKRGQNVTFRCDPISEHNRLYWYRQTLGQGPEFLTYFQNEAQLEKSRLLSDRFSAERPKGSFSTLEIQRTEQGDSAMYLCASSVRQGRNTEAFFGQGTRLTVV.

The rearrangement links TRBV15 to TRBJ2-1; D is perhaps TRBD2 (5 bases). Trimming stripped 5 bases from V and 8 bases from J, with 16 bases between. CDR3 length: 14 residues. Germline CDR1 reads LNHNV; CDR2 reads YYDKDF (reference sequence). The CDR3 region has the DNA TGTGCCACCAGCCGGGGATCTACCTCGGATGAGCAGTTCTTC. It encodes CATSRGSTSDEQFF. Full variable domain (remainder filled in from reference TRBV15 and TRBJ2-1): DAMVIQNPRYQVTQFGKPVTLSCSQTLNHNVMYWYQQKSSQAPKLLFHYYDKDFNNEADTPDNFQSRRPNTSFCFLDIRSPGLGDTAMYLCATSRGSTSDEQFFGPGTRLTVL.

CDR3 amino acids: CASSLRTGPYEQYF. For the CDR3, the DNA is TGTGCCAGCAGCCTCCGGACAGGACCATACGAGCAGTACTTC. V is TRBV13 and J is TRBJ2-7; TRBD1 agrees at 7 bases. The germline CDR1 and CDR2 sequences are PRHDT and FYEKMQ (reference sequence). The CDR3 sequence is 14 residues long. J lost 4 bases, V lost 5 bases, and 8 bases had no gene match.

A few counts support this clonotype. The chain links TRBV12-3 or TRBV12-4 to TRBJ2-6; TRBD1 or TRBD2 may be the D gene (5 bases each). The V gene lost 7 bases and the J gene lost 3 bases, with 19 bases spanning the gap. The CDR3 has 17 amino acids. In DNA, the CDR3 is TGTGCCAGCACCCAACATCGCTCGGGGCTTGGGGCCAACGTCCTGACTTTC. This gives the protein CASTQHRSGLGANVLTF.

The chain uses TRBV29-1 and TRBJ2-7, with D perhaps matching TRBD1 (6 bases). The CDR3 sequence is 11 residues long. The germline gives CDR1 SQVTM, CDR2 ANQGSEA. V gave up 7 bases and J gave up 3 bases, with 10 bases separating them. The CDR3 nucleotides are TGCAGCGCCGGGACACACTACGAGCAGTACTTC. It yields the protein CSAGTHYEQYF.

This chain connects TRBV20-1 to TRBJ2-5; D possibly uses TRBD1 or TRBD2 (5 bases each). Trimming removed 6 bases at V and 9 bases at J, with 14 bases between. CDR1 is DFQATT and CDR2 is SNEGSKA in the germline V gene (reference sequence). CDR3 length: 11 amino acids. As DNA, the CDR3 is TGCAGTGCGGACACTAGTTTCCCCCAGTACTTC. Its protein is CSADTSFPQYF.

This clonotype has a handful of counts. CDR3 sequence reads: CASNTGQGLGKQPQHF. The CDR3 nucleotides are TGTGCCAGTAATACTGGGCAGGGATTGGGGAAACAGCCCCAGCATTTT. The gene calls are TRBV19 and TRBJ1-5, with D perhaps matching TRBD1 (5 bases). CDR1 is LNHDA, CDR2 SQIVND, per germline (reference sequence). V shed 7 bases and J shed 7 bases, with 23 bases lying between them. CDR3 length: 16 residues.

The CDR3 protein is CASSSTGAPSAQHF. The CDR3 DNA reads TGTGCCAGCAGCTCGACAGGGGCCCCGTCTGCCCAGCATTTT. The V and J genes are TRBV6-5 and TRBJ1-5; 8 bases are a match to TRBD1. The V gene end was trimmed by 6 bases and the J gene end by 11 bases; junction bases not matched to a gene: 12. Germline CDR1 is MNHEY and CDR2 is SVGAGI. The CDR3 runs 14 residues.

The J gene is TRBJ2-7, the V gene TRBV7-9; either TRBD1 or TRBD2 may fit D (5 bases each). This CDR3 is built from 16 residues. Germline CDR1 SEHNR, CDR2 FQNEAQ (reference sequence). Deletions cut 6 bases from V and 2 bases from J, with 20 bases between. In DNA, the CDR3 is TGTGCCAGCAGTCGCCCCGGGGCTAGCAGACCCTACGAGCAGTACTTC. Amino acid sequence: CASSRPGASRPYEQYF.

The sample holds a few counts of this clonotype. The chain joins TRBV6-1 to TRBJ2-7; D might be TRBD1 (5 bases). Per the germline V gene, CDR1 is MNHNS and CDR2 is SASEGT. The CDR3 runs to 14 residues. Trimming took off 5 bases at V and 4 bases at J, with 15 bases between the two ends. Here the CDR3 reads CASSPLRSGYEQYV. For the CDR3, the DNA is TGTGCCAGCAGTCCCCTCAGATCAGGGTACGAGCAGTACGTC.

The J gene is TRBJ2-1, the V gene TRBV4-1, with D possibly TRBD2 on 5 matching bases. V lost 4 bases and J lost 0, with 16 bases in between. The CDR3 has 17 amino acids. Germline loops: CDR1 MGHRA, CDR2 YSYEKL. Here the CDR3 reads CASSPREGGSSYNEQFF. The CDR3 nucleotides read TGCGCCAGCAGCCCGAGAGAGGGTGGTAGCTCCTACAATGAGCAGTTCTTC.

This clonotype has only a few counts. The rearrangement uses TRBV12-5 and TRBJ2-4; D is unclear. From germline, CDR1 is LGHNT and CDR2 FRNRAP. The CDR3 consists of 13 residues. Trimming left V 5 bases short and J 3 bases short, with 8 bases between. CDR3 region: CASGPEDKNIQYF. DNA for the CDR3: TGTGCTAGTGGTCCCGAAGACAAAAACATTCAGTACTTC.

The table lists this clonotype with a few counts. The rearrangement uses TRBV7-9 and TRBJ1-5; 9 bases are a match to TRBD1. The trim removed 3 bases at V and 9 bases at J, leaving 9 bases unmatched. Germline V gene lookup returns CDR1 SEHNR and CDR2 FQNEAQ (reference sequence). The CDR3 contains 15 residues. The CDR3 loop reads CASSLGQGLLGPQHF. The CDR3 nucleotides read TGTGCCAGCAGCTTGGGACAGGGCCTGTTGGGGCCCCAGCATTTT.

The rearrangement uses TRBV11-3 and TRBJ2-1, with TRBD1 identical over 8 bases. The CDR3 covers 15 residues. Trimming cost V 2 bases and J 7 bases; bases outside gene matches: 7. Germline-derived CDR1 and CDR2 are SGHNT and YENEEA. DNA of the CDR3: TGTGCCAGCAGCTTATCTGGACAGGGTGGAAATGAGCAGTTCTTC. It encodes CASSLSGQGGNEQFF.